This T cell receptor beta chain appears in the sequencing data of a study of CD8 T cells in Susac syndrome. Trimming shortened V by 4 bases and J by 13 bases, and 18 bases separated the two germline ends. This CDR3 comprises 13 residues. Germline V gene data show CDR1 as KGHDR and CDR2 as SFDVKD. It was with random hexamers that about 0.45 to 1 ug RNA was reverse transcribed. TCRdb processed the immunoSEQ multiplex PCR reads anew with MiXCR; each CDR3 protein has one entry. The data contain around 130,000 distinct CDR3 sequences, 80% to 85% of them singletons. The chain links TRBV24-1 to TRBJ1-2, with D unclear. This sequence originates from a human donor with multiple sclerosis. Sequencing was carried out using CD8+ T cells from PBMCs. The CDR3 sequence: CATSELQNYKITF. Here the CDR3 DNA reads TGTGCCACCAGTGAGTTGCAAAATTACAAAATCACCTTC.